This T cell receptor (beta chain) was found in a study of blood T cell repertoires in COVID-19. The CDR3 length is 16 residues. In germline, CDR1 is SGHDT, CDR2 YYEEEE. V was pared by 0 bases and J by 6 bases, with 15 bases between. Enrollees, 18 to 89 years old, lived in approximately 25 US areas. Cohort assignment relied on participant-reported clinical history. For recovered donors of Cohort 3, there were two negative PCRs, clearance, or symptom resolution. The method was immunoSEQ multiplex PCR; TCRdb's version includes in-frame clones alone and lacks a portion of them. Among about 320,000 clones, 80% to 90% were seen once, and the ten largest hold less than 6.5%.

The gene calls are TRBV5-6 and TRBJ1-4; weak D call: TRBD1 (5 bases). Specimen: PBMCs or T cells enriched from blood (not recorded which). The receptor was isolated from a man aged 30 to 45 who had recovered from COVID-19. CDR3 in DNA: TGTGCCAGCAGCTTGGTTGTCCCGGGGGTAGATGAAAAACTGTTTTTT. Translation: CASSLVVPGVDEKLFF.